The rows below give T cell receptor beta chains drawn from one sample of a study of blood T cell repertoires in COVID-19. Assay: immunoSEQ multiplex PCR; the TCRdb copy retains only in-frame clones and omits some. Here the sample spans some 250,000 clones, 81% being singletons. The sample comprised peripheral blood. Receptors originate from a woman in her fifties or sixties with active or convalescent COVID-19. Both conserved end residues are part of each CDR3. A D gene is named only where the DNA matches it firmly. Some rows have no size entry. The others give once, few or many, or a class for an expanded clone.

d_call: TRBD2
clone_size: NA
j_call: TRBJ2-1
v_call: TRBV24-1
cdr3_nt: TGTGCCACCAGTGAGGGATGGGACTACCGTATCCCGAATGAGCAGTTCTTC
cdr3_aa: CATSEGWDYRIPNEQFF

d_call: NA
clone_size: NA
j_call: TRBJ2-7
v_call: TRBV29-1
cdr3_nt: TGCAGCGTTCGCTTCAGCGCAACTAACGCCTACGAGCAGTACTTC
cdr3_aa: CSVRFSATNAYEQYF

d_call: TRBD1
clone_size: NA
j_call: TRBJ1-2
v_call: TRBV29-1
cdr3_nt: TGCAGCGTCTCAACCGCAGGGGGTGGCTACACCTTC
cdr3_aa: CSVSTAGGGYTF

d_call: NA
clone_size: NA
j_call: TRBJ1-1
v_call: TRBV25-1
cdr3_nt: TGTGCCAGCAGTGAGCGCGGTAGCACTGAAGCTTTCTTT
cdr3_aa: CASSERGSTEAFF

d_call: NA
clone_size: few
j_call: TRBJ1-2
v_call: TRBV11-3
cdr3_nt: TGTGCCAGCAGCCCTACAGGCCCCGCTTCCCCTAACTATGGCTACACCTTC
cdr3_aa: CASSPTGPASPNYGYTF

d_call: NA
clone_size: NA
j_call: TRBJ2-7
v_call: TRBV4-2
cdr3_nt: TGTGCCAGCAGCCAGAACCCCAGGTACTCCTACGAGCAGTACTTC
cdr3_aa: CASSQNPRYSYEQYF

d_call: NA
clone_size: NA
j_call: TRBJ1-2
v_call: TRBV19
cdr3_nt: TGTGCCAGTAGTATAAGAGGTCCTCCTTACTATGGCTACACCTTC
cdr3_aa: CASSIRGPPYYGYTF

d_call: NA
clone_size: NA
j_call: TRBJ1-2
v_call: TRBV27
cdr3_nt: TGTGCCAGCGGGACACTCTATGGCTACACCTTC
cdr3_aa: CASGTLYGYTF

d_call: NA
clone_size: NA
j_call: TRBJ1-2
v_call: TRBV3-1/TRBV3-2
cdr3_nt: TGTGCCAGCAGCCAGGTCCAGGGCGTCGGCTATGGCTACACCTTC
cdr3_aa: CASSQVQGVGYGYTF

d_call: TRBD1
clone_size: NA
j_call: TRBJ2-1
v_call: TRBV3-1/TRBV3-2
cdr3_nt: TGTGCCAGCAGCCATGGACAGGGCTCCTACAATGAGCAGTTCTTC
cdr3_aa: CASSHGQGSYNEQFF

d_call: NA
clone_size: NA
j_call: TRBJ2-1
v_call: TRBV7-3
cdr3_nt: TGTGCCAGCAGCTTATGGCACAGTCCCCCACATGAGCAGTTCTTC
cdr3_aa: CASSLWHSPPHEQFF

d_call: NA
clone_size: NA
j_call: TRBJ1-3
v_call: TRBV3-1/TRBV3-2
cdr3_nt: TGTGCCAGCAGCCAAGCGGCAGGGCGGCTCTCTGGAAACACCATATATTTT
cdr3_aa: CASSQAAGRLSGNTIYF

d_call: NA
clone_size: NA
j_call: TRBJ1-1
v_call: TRBV6-4
cdr3_nt: TGTGCCAGCAACCCCCCAGGGAACACTGAAGCTTTCTTT
cdr3_aa: CASNPPGNTEAFF

d_call: NA
clone_size: NA
j_call: TRBJ1-4
v_call: TRBV10-3
cdr3_nt: TGTGCCATCAGTGACAGGGCTCCTAATGAAAAACTGTTTTTT
cdr3_aa: CAISDRAPNEKLFF

d_call: NA
clone_size: NA
j_call: TRBJ1-5
v_call: TRBV15
cdr3_nt: TGTGCCACCAGCAGAGATCGAGGCACGGGCAATCAGCCCCAGCATTTT
cdr3_aa: CATSRDRGTGNQPQHF